A single sample gave rise to the 30 T cell receptor beta chains below, sequenced in a study of shared clonotypes between healthy human individuals. Assay used: immunoSEQ multiplex PCR; TCRdb lists only in-frame clones, some missing. The sample has under 2.5 million clones, 85% to 95% seen once. Material: naive CD4+ T cells from PBMCs. Subset given: CD45RA+ positively selected. The receptors were gathered from a young man in good health. Some clones in this sample may be carry-over from other donors' samples.

This clone was seen a few times. This CDR3 is also generated by other DNA sequences in the sample. The V and J genes are TRBV4-1 and TRBJ1-2; the D is unclear. Trimming stripped 1 base from V and 0 bases from J, with 0 bases between. This CDR3 is built from 12 residues. Germline CDR1 is MGHRA and CDR2 is YSYEKL. CDR3 DNA sequence: TGCGCCAGCAGCCAAGCTAACTATGGCTACACCTTC. It codes for CASSQANYGYTF.

Concerning this clone: A read error may produce the germline difference seen at one junction end. The chain uses TRBV5-1 and TRBJ2-7, with TRBD1 identical over 8 bases. Per the germline V gene, CDR1 is SGHRS and CDR2 is YFSETQ. This CDR3 is 13 amino acids long. The CDR3 here is CASSLDPGQVSNF. The CDR3 coding sequence is TGCGCCAGCAGCTTGGACCCGGGACAGGTTTCCAACTTC.

The V gene is TRBV10-3, the J gene TRBJ1-2, with D possibly matching TRBD1 (6 bases). Germline lookup yields CDR1 ENHRY and CDR2 SYGVKD. Trimming cost V 4 bases and J 5 bases, with 11 bases left between them. The CDR3 is 13 residues long. The CDR3 sequence is CAISVNREYGYTF. The CDR3 nucleotides read TGTGCCATCAGTGTAAACAGGGAGTATGGCTACACCTTC.

This chain joins TRBV11-2 and TRBJ2-1; D call uncertain. The CDR3 sequence is 15 residues long. The germline V and J ends were trimmed by 2 bases and 2 bases, with 10 bases remaining between them. Germline V gives CDR1 SGHAT, CDR2 FQNNGV. Here the CDR3 reads CASSLSALPYNEQFF. CDR3 coding DNA: TGTGCCAGCAGCTTATCGGCGCTTCCCTACAATGAGCAGTTCTTC.

V is TRBV28 and J is TRBJ2-7, with D maybe TRBD2 (6 bases). Germline assignment: CDR1 MDHEN and CDR2 SYDVKM. V was shortened by 6 bases and J by 0 bases, with 24 bases between the two germline ends. CDR3 size: 18 residues. CDR3 region: CASSFTLGLQLSSYEQYF. Here the CDR3 DNA reads TGTGCCAGCAGCTTCACCCTGGGACTCCAACTATCCTCCTACGAGCAGTACTTC. Filled out from reference TRBV28 and TRBJ2-7, the complete variable domain reads DVKVTQSSRYLVKRTGEKVFLECVQDMDHENMFWYRQDPGLGLRLIYFSYDVKMKEKGDIPEGYSVSREKKERFSLILESASTNQTSMYLCASSFTLGLQLSSYEQYFGPGTRLTVT.

On this clone: Other DNA sequences in this sample translate to the same CDR3. This sequence joins TRBV5-1 and TRBJ1-4, with 8 bases matching TRBD1. The V and J ends lost 4 bases and 4 bases, in that order; junction bases with no gene match: 6. This CDR3 has 15 residues. The germline gives CDR1 SGHRS, CDR2 YFSETQ. CDR3 DNA: TGCGCCAGCAGCCTCACCGGACAGGGTAATGAAAAACTGTTTTTT. Translation gives CASSLTGQGNEKLFF.

The chain couples TRBV9 to TRBJ2-7; 8 nucleotides agree with TRBD2. The V gene's germline CDR1 is SGDLS and CDR2 YYNGEE. The V gene end was trimmed by 2 bases and the J gene end by 5 bases; junction bases not matched to a gene: 6. This CDR3 is built from 14 residues. CDR3 sequence (DNA): TGTGCCAGCAGCGTTAGCGGGAAAGACGACGAGCAGTACTTC. It is translated as CASSVSGKDDEQYF.

The genes are TRBV28 and TRBJ1-4; 10 bases line up with TRBD1. CDR3 length: 16 amino acids. After removal of 4 bases from V and 5 bases from J, the junction contained 7 bases not matched to a gene. Germline V lookup: CDR1 MDHEN, CDR2 SYDVKM. The CDR3 sequence: CASSSTRTGGNEKLFF. The CDR3, as DNA: TGTGCCAGCAGTTCGACGAGGACAGGGGGGAATGAAAAACTGTTTTTT.

CDR3: CASSPLYKTGNTIYF. CDR3 nucleotide sequence: TGTGCCAGCAGCCCACTATATAAAACTGGAAACACCATATATTTT. The chain combines TRBV7-2 with TRBJ1-3; D is uncertain. Per the germline V gene, CDR1 is SGHTA and CDR2 is FQGNSA. V lost 5 bases and J lost 2, with 13 bases in between. The CDR3 covers 15 residues.

This rearrangement joins TRBV19 to TRBJ1-5; possibly TRBD1 for D (5 bases). Germline lookup yields CDR1 LNHDA and CDR2 SQIVND (reference sequence). The ends were cut back, 4 bases at V and 5 bases at J, with 18 bases in the middle. The CDR3 runs 16 residues. The CDR3 loop is CASSRYGTGGDQPQHF. CDR3 nucleotide sequence: TGTGCCAGTAGTAGGTACGGGACCGGCGGGGATCAGCCCCAGCATTTT.

The chain links TRBV28 to TRBJ1-5, with 9 bases matching TRBD1. The germline CDR1 and CDR2 sequences are MDHEN and SYDVKM. Trimming at V came to 5 bases and at J to 4 bases, leaving 3 bases not matched to a gene. The CDR3 covers 14 residues. The CDR3 DNA reads TGTGCCAGCAGTCACGGACAGGGGAATCAGCCCCAGCATTTT. It is translated as CASSHGQGNQPQHF.

This clone appeared a few times. The V gene is TRBV28, the J gene TRBJ1-1; the D is unclear. Germline V gene sequence: CDR1 MDHEN, CDR2 SYDVKM. This CDR3 spans 12 amino acids. V lost 8 bases and J lost 4, with 11 bases in between. The DNA of the CDR3 is TGTGCCAGCGGACGAGGCGGCACTGAAGCTTTCTTT. Amino acid sequence: CASGRGGTEAFF.

The chain links TRBV6-1 to TRBJ2-5; D call uncertain. Per the germline V gene, CDR1 is MNHNS and CDR2 is SASEGT. V was pared by 6 bases and J by 0 bases, with 11 bases between. The CDR3 is 14 residues long. The CDR3 coding sequence is TGTGCCAGCAGGGAACTTGGGTACCAAGAGACCCAGTACTTC. This translates into CASRELGYQETQYF.

This clone has just a few counts. The chain recombines TRBV6-1 with TRBJ2-2; D remains unclear. The CDR3 sequence is 12 residues long. V was trimmed by 6 bases and J by 3 bases, leaving 5 bases between them. Germline CDR1 MNHNS, CDR2 SASEGT. CDR3 in amino acids: CASRPDTGELFF. CDR3 nucleotides: TGTGCCAGCAGACCGGACACCGGGGAGCTGTTTTTT.

The rearrangement joins TRBV23-1 to TRBJ2-7; D remains ambiguous. TRBV23-1 is sorted into the ORF group, with uncertain function. CDR3 length: 13 amino acids. V dropped 6 bases and J dropped 4 bases, with 13 bases sitting between them. The DNA of the CDR3 is TGCGCCAGCAGCCAAAGCCGACTGTACGAGCAGTACTTC. The encoded protein is CASSQSRLYEQYF.

This chain joins TRBV5-1 and TRBJ2-7; D assignment may be TRBD1 or TRBD2 (5 bases each). The CDR3 has 14 residues. V was pared by 5 bases and J by 4 bases, with 16 bases between. CDR1 is SGHRS, CDR2 YFSETQ, per germline. The CDR3 loop reads CASSPGRLIYEQYF. The CDR3 DNA reads as TGCGCCAGCAGTCCGGGGCGGCTTATTTACGAGCAGTACTTC.

The J gene is TRBJ2-3, the V gene TRBV5-4; D is unresolved. The germline CDR1 and CDR2 sequences are SGHNT and YYREEE (reference sequence). This CDR3 spans 16 amino acids. Trimming removed 1 base from V and 0 bases from J, with 12 bases in between. CDR3 in amino acids: CASSLISGVSTDTQYF. The CDR3 region has the DNA TGTGCCAGCAGCTTGATCAGTGGGGTTAGCACAGATACGCAGTATTTT.

The chain is built from TRBV18 and TRBJ1-1; D remains unclear. Trimming took off 6 bases at V and 11 bases at J, with 19 bases between the two ends. Germline values: CDR1 KGHSH, CDR2 LQKENI. The CDR3 totals 13 residues. In DNA form, the CDR3 reads TGTGCCAGCTCCGCATCGTCCGGGATAGGGGCTTTCTTT. As protein: CASSASSGIGAFF.

This clone has a single count. The genes are TRBV6-1 and TRBJ1-4; 8 bases are shared with TRBD1. The length of the CDR3 is 14 residues. The trim removed 5 bases at V and 7 bases at J, leaving 6 bases unmatched. CDR1 MNHNS and CDR2 SASEGT come from the germline V gene. The CDR3 DNA follows: TGTGCCAGCAGTCTTACAGGGGGTTTTGAAAAACTGTTTTTT. Translating gives CASSLTGGFEKLFF.

This clone was observed a single time. This chain connects TRBV27 to TRBJ2-2; the D is unclear. Trimming cost V 7 bases and J 4 bases, with 13 bases left between them. The CDR3 is 14 amino acids. Germline loops: CDR1 MNHEY, CDR2 SMNVEV (reference sequence). The DNA for the CDR3 is TGTGCCAGCATGCCTCTTGGGTTCACCGGGGAGCTGTTTTTT. Its translation is CASMPLGFTGELFF.

This clone was picked up one time. This chain joins TRBV6-5 and TRBJ2-7; maybe TRBD2 (7 bases). CDR3 length: 16 amino acids. With 0 bases removed from V and 7 bases from J, the gap between germline ends came to 19 bases. The germline gives CDR1 MNHEY, CDR2 SVGAGI. DNA of the CDR3: TGTGCCAGCAGTTACTCGAGGGGGGGCAGGGGTGGGGAGCAGTACTTC. Translation: CASSYSRGGRGGEQYF.

This chain joins TRBV4-2 and TRBJ2-7, with 9 bases fitting TRBD2. This CDR3 is 15 amino acids long. V shed 1 base, J shed 4 bases, and the junction held 5 bases outside the gene matches. CDR1 is LGHNA, CDR2 YNFKEQ, per germline. The CDR3 reads CASSQVSSGTYEQYF. The CDR3 coding sequence is TGTGCCAGCAGCCAAGTGTCTAGCGGGACTTACGAGCAGTACTTC.

The chain links TRBV7-8 to TRBJ1-3; no definite D call. The CDR3 sequence is 17 residues long. CDR1 SGHVS and CDR2 FQNEAQ come from the germline V gene. V lost 0 bases, J lost 0 bases, and 12 bases lay in between. For the CDR3, the DNA is TGTGCCAGCAGCTTAGCTGGGCGGCTAAGCTCTGGAAACACCATATATTTT. Protein product: CASSLAGRLSSGNTIYF.

The chain uses TRBV6-1 and TRBJ2-1, with 11 bases matching TRBD2. The CDR3 has 16 amino acids. Trimming cost V 4 bases and J 2 bases; bases outside gene matches: 4. Germline values: CDR1 MNHNS, CDR2 SASEGT. In DNA, the CDR3 is TGTGCCAGCAGTGCACCTAGCGGGAGGACCTACAATGAGCAGTTCTTC. Translation: CASSAPSGRTYNEQFF.

The chain is built from TRBV10-2 and TRBJ2-1; D remains unclear. Germline CDR1 WSHSY, CDR2 SAAADI. The CDR3 runs 12 residues. The V gene lost 2 bases and the J gene lost 6 bases, with 5 bases spanning the gap. CDR3 region: CASSEQVNEQFF. The CDR3 DNA reads as TGCGCCAGCAGTGAGCAGGTCAATGAGCAGTTCTTC.

The V call is TRBV10-3, the J call TRBJ1-1, with D possibly being TRBD1 (6 bases). The V gene lost 2 bases and the J gene lost 5 bases, with 12 bases spanning the gap. Germline assignment: CDR1 ENHRY and CDR2 SYGVKD. CDR3 length: 14 amino acids. For the CDR3, the DNA is TGTGCCATCAGTGAGAAGGGGGGGGAAACTGAAGCTTTCTTT. It codes for CAISEKGGETEAFF.

The genes are TRBV28 and TRBJ2-2, with TRBD2 as a possible D gene (5 bases). Trimming stripped 2 bases from V and 9 bases from J, with 13 bases between. Germline V gene lookup returns CDR1 MDHEN and CDR2 SYDVKM. This CDR3 region has 14 residues. CDR3 in DNA: TGTGCCAGCAGTTTAACTTGGGGAGTCCGGGAGCTGTTTTTT. Its translation: CASSLTWGVRELFF.

This chain joins TRBV5-5 and TRBJ2-7; the D is unclear. The V end was cut by 2 bases, the J end by 1 base, with 4 bases between. Germline V gene lookup returns CDR1 SGHKS and CDR2 YYEKEE (reference sequence). The CDR3 runs to 12 residues. The DNA of the CDR3 is TGTGCCAGCAGCTTTATATCCTACGAGCAGTACTTC. The encoded protein is CASSFISYEQYF.

Comment on this clone: Other DNA sequences in this specimen translate into the identical CDR3. CDR3 region: CASSVEGRNTGELFF. The CDR3 nucleotides are TGTGCCAGCAGCGTAGAAGGGCGAAACACCGGGGAGCTGTTTTTT. This rearrangement joins TRBV9 to TRBJ2-2; D uncertain. This CDR3 is 15 amino acids long. The germline CDR1 and CDR2 sequences are SGDLS and YYNGEE. The V end was cut by 0 bases, the J end by 2 bases, with 8 bases between.

This chain connects TRBV7-6 to TRBJ2-3, with TRBD2 matching over 8 bases. This CDR3 region has 18 residues. CDR1 is SGHVS, CDR2 FNYEAQ, per germline. J gave up 2 bases and V 2 bases, and 12 bases lay outside the gene matches. The CDR3: CASSLFSRGDPDTDTQYF. The CDR3 nucleotides read TGTGCCAGCAGCTTATTTTCGCGGGGGGACCCGGACACAGATACGCAGTATTTT.